These 6 T cell receptor beta chains were all obtained from the same sample, sequenced in a study of CD8+CD57+ T cells in acquired aplastic anemia. CDR3 and TCR beta VDJ profiling relied on genomic DNA as the template. TCRdb used MiXCR to reprocess the reads, holding one entry per CDR3 protein. The data hold 150,000 to 200,000 distinct CDR3 sequences, with around 45% observed a single time. The sequenced sample consisted of sorted CD4+, CD8+, or CD8+CD57+ T cells (not recorded which) from PBMCs. All receptors come from a human donor in good health.

V gene TRBV10-3 combines with J gene TRBJ2-5, with D perhaps assigned TRBD1 or TRBD2 (5 bases each). The CDR3 contains 16 residues. Germline loops: CDR1 ENHRY, CDR2 SYGVKD. Trimming stripped 3 bases from V and 1 base from J, with 15 bases between. The CDR3 sequence is CAISDIPGTVQETQYF. CDR3 in DNA: TGTGCCATCAGTGATATTCCTGGGACGGTCCAAGAGACCCAGTACTTC.

In the case of this clonotype: At one boundary the junction diverges from the germline segment, which might be a read error. The J gene is TRBJ2-7, the V gene TRBV25-1, with TRBD1 matching over 7 bases. CDR3 length: 16 residues. Germline V lookup: CDR1 MGHDK, CDR2 SYGVNS. In nucleotides, the CDR3 is TGTACCAGCGGTGGTATCCGGGACAGCGATAAGTACGAGCAGTACTTC. Its protein product is CTSGGIRDSDKYEQYF.

The J gene is TRBJ2-7, the V gene TRBV19, with TRBD1 identical over 7 bases. CDR1 and CDR2 (germline): LNHDA, SQIVND (reference sequence). The CDR3 totals 16 residues. The trim removed 3 bases at V and 6 bases at J, leaving 14 bases unmatched. CDR3 protein: CASSIQIDRVNGEQYF. CDR3 bases: TGTGCCAGTAGTATCCAGATCGACAGGGTTAATGGCGAGCAGTACTTC.

In its sample, this clonotype was seen a few times. The rearrangement joins TRBV20-1 to TRBJ1-1, with D perhaps TRBD1 (6 bases). Germline lookup yields CDR1 DFQATT and CDR2 SNEGSKA (reference sequence). The CDR3 is 13 amino acids. The V and J ends lost 3 bases and 2 bases respectively, with 10 bases between them. CDR3 region: CSASGGHNTEAFF. The CDR3, as DNA: TGCAGTGCTAGTGGGGGACACAACACTGAAGCTTTCTTT.

The genes are TRBV10-3 and TRBJ1-6; D ambiguous. The V and J ends lost 7 bases and 10 bases respectively, with 11 bases between them. This CDR3 contains 12 residues. In germline, CDR1 is ENHRY, CDR2 SYGVKD. DNA for the CDR3: TGTGCCATCACCCGGTATCGGTCACCCCTCCACTTT. It specifies CAITRYRSPLHF.

This clonotype was found many times. V gene TRBV12-3 or TRBV12-4 combines with J gene TRBJ1-5; 7 nucleotides line up with TRBD1. Unmatched junction bases numbered 6, after V lost 4 bases and J lost 6 bases. This CDR3 spans 14 amino acids. The CDR3 region has the DNA TGTGCCAGCAGTTGGGGCAGGGGGATTCAGCCCCAGCATTTT. It translates to CASSWGRGIQPQHF.